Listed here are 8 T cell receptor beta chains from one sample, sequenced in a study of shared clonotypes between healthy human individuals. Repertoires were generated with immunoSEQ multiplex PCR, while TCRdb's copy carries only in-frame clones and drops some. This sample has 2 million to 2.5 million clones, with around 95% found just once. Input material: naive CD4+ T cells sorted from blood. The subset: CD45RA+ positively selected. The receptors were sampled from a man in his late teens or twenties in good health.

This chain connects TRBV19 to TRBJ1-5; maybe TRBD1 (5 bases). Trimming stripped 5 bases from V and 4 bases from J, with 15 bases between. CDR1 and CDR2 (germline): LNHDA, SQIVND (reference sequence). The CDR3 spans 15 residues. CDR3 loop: CASSARDGLNQPQHF. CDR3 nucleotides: TGTGCCAGTAGTGCGCGGGACGGTCTTAATCAGCCCCAGCATTTT.

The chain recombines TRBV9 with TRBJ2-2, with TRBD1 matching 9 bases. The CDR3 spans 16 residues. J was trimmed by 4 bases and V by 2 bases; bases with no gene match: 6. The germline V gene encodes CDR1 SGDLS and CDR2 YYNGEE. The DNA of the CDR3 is TGTGCCAGCAGCGTGGACAGGGGCGAGATCACCGGGGAGCTGTTTTTT. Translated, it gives CASSVDRGEITGELFF.

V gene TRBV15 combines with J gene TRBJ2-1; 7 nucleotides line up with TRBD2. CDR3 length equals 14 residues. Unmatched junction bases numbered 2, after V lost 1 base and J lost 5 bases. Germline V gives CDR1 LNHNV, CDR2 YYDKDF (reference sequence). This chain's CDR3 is CATSRALADNEQFF. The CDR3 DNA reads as TGTGCCACCAGCAGAGCCCTAGCGGACAATGAGCAGTTCTTC. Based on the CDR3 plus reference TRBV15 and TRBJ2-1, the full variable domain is DAMVIQNPRYQVTQFGKPVTLSCSQTLNHNVMYWYQQKSSQAPKLLFHYYDKDFNNEADTPDNFQSRRPNTSFCFLDIRSPGLGDTAMYLCATSRALADNEQFFGPGTRLTVL.

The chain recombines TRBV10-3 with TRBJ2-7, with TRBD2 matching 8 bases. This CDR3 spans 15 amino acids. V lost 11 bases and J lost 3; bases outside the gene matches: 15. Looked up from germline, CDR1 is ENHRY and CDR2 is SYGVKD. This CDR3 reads CAAGLGTSGGYEQYF. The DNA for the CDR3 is TGTGCCGCAGGACTCGGCACTAGCGGAGGCTACGAGCAGTACTTC.

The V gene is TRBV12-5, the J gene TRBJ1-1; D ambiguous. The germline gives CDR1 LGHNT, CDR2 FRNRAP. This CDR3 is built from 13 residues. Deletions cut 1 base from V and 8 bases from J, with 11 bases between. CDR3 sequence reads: CASGLGTNGEAFF. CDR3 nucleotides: TGTGCTAGTGGTTTGGGTACAAACGGGGAAGCTTTCTTT.

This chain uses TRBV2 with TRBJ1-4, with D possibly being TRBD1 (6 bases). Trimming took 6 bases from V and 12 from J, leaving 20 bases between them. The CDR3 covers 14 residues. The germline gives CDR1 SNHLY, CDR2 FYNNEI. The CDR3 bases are TGTGCCAGCAGCCGGACACGGAACAGGGCGGAACTGTTTTTT. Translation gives CASSRTRNRAELFF.

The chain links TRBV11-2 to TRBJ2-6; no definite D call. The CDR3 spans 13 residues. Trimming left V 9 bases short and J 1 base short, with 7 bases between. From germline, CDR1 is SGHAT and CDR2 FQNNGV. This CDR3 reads CASDPSGANVLTF. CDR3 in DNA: TGTGCCAGTGACCCTTCTGGGGCCAACGTCCTGACTTTC.

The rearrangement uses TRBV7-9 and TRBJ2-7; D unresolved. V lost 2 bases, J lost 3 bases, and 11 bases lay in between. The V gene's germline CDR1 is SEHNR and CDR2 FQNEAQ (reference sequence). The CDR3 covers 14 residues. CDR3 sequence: CASSLPSRLYEQYF. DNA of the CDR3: TGTGCCAGCAGCTTACCTTCAAGACTCTACGAGCAGTACTTC.